The present T cell receptor beta chain was sequenced within a study of T cell responses to AZD1222 COVID-19 vaccine. The repertoire was sequenced with immunoSEQ multiplex PCR; TCRdb's copy has only in-frame clones and lacks some. Seen here are under 150,000 clones, about 81% observed once, and the top ten hold 4.1%. In this sample, this clone turned up a few times. Its antigen remains unknown. Study results and limitations: Reportedly, close to half of spike-specific TCRs are directed against unmutated variant regions. Researchers took repertoire samples only after the peak T cell response had come. With two AZD1222 doses given, Spike-specific TCR breadth and depth both rose. Vaccine-associated CD4 TCRs ranged over spike, dominating at 160-218 and 743-854.

The germline V gene has CDR1 SGHVS and CDR2 FNYEAQ. V was clipped by 0 bases and J by 4 bases; unmatched bases: 4. This CDR3 region has 15 residues. The sequenced sample was peripheral blood, obtained on day 0 of MenACWY control vaccination. The chain employs TRBV7-6 and TRBJ1-1; 8 bases agree with TRBD1. The source of this sequence is an adult in good health. CDR3: CASSLASRGRTEAFF. CDR3 nucleotides: TGTGCCAGCAGCTTAGCGAGCAGGGGGCGCACTGAAGCTTTCTTT.